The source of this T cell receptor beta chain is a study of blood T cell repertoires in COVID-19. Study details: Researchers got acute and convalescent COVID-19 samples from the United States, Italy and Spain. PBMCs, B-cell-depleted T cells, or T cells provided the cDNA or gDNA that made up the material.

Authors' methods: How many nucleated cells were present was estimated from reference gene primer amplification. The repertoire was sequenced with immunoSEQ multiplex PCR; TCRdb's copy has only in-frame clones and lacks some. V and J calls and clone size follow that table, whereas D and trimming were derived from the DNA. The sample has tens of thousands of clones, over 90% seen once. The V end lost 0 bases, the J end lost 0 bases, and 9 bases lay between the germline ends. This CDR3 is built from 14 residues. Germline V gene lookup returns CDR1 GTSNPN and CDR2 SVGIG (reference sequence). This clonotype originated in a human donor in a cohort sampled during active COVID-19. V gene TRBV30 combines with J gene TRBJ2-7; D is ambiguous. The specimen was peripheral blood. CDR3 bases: TGTGCCTGGAGTGTCTACAGCTACTCCTACGAGCAGTACTTC. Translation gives CAWSVYSYSYEQYF.